The clone carrying this T cell receptor (beta chain) was counted at least ten times. Germline loops: CDR1 SNHLY, CDR2 FYNNEI. The CDR3 extends over 16 amino acids. V trimming: 6 bases; J trimming: 8 bases; junction bases outside the gene matches: 12. The diagnoses drew upon clinical symptoms, serum thyroxine and TRAb, thyroid ultrasound and orbital computed tomography. The data originate from a study of T cells in Graves' hyperthyroidism and ophthalmopathy. Amplification of TCR beta CDR3 regions was performed using RNA transcripts as template. The HTBI primer set drove a first-round RT-PCR of the TCR CDR3. TCRdb called the multiplex PCR reads again in MiXCR, with one record for every CDR3 protein. The sample shows hundreds of thousands of distinct CDR3 sequences, roughly a fifth of them seen only once.

The clonotype was recovered from a man between 45 and 60 years old with Graves' ophthalmopathy. The source material was blood. The chain uses TRBV2 and TRBJ2-1; 11 bases are a match to TRBD2. CDR3 sequence (DNA): TGTGCCAGCAGGGAAAATAGCGGGAGGGCCGGCGATGAGCAGTTCTTC. The encoded protein is CASRENSGRAGDEQFF.